This entry is about one T cell receptor (beta chain). What it binds is not known. As for time point: sample taken at primary tumor resection. In each case, whole RNA from tumor, nontumor lung or frozen PBMC was sequenced unsorted. This specimen comes from a study of spatial heterogeneity in lung cancer. Whole-study context: Detection consistently yielded more beta chains than alpha chains. Study results and caveats: Counts of expanded alpha and beta TCRs within tumors tracked the tumor nonsynonymous mutation count.

TCRdb re-called the 5' RACE reads through MiXCR, storing one row per CDR3 protein. The sample holds fewer than 13,000 distinct CDR3 sequences; approximately 12% are singletons and the top ten take 30% to 45%. The CDR3 is 14 residues long. The V gene end was trimmed by 0 bases and the J gene end by 10 bases; junction bases not matched to a gene: 3. CDR1 LGHDT and CDR2 YNNKEL come from the germline V gene (reference sequence). The material was lung tumor tissue, obtained at surgery. The chain carries TRBV3-1 and TRBJ1-6; 7 nucleotides match TRBD1. The receptor was derived from a male donor with early-stage non-small cell lung cancer. The CDR3 nucleotides are TGTGCCAGCAGCCAAGATTCAGGGGGGTCACCCCTCCACTTT. Amino acids: CASSQDSGGSPLHF.